This TCR beta chain stems from a study of T cell responses to AZD1222 COVID-19 vaccine (dated by TCRdb to the early 2020s). In the study overall: AZD1222 recipients whose second dose came at about 4 weeks and those whose second dose came at about 12 weeks were combined into one group, since spike-specific TCR depth and breadth did not differ between the two schedules. A total of just over 230 trial participants underwent TCR sequencing, of whom 207 had received two doses of AZD1222 and around 25 had received two doses of the MenACWY control vaccine. Trial participants were enrolled into age subgroups of 18-55, 56-69 and 70-plus years, which contained around 150, 29 and 61 TCR-sequenced participants, respectively. The study at large found these results: Because no day 14 peak-response samples were available, repertoires were characterized only after the peak T cell response. The 56-69-year group was small, and its depth increase did not reach significance, likely because of low power. Vaccine-associated CD4 TCRs spanned the whole spike protein, with dominant responses in regions 160-218 and 743-854. Nearly half of unique spike-specific TCRs reportedly recognized epitopes outside regions mutated in the B.1.351 and B.1.1.7 variants. Conclusions about previously exposed vaccinees are limited because only five to seven AZD1222 recipients were SARS-CoV-2 seropositive at baseline. Most participants were white British and females outnumbered males, and the authors suggested that clonal diversity may have been underestimated. Spike-specific TCR breadth and depth rose significantly after two AZD1222 doses compared with day 0 and with MenACWY recipients.

From the cysteine up to the phenylalanine, the CDR3 has a length of 14 residues. This entry keeps only the CDR3 DNA: 42 bases, framed from base 1. V and J lose 1 base and 2 bases, and a span of 8 bases separates them. Reading the germline V gene (reference sequence) gives CDR1 MNHNY and CDR2 SVGAGI. What this sample's time point label stands for: baseline before first vaccination. Vaccinee samples came from UK trials COV001 and COV002, including a single-blind randomized controlled phase 2/3 trial of AZD1222 (ChAdOx1 nCoV-19) in healthy adults. For TCRbeta chain sequencing, PBMC samples from trial participants were taken at day 0 and at day 28 after the second dose. Of note for this clone: Its antigen is currently not known. No much larger clone is present one base from it, and per-base qualities are unavailable.

The CDR3 regions of human TCRbeta chains were analyzed by immunosequencing. The study's own analysis went as follows. TCRs in the repertoires were matched against a reference library of SARS-CoV-2-specific TCRs that had been generated with the MIRA antigen-specificity platform. Breadth was defined as the fraction of unique TCRs that were SARS-CoV-2-associated. Depth was defined as the fraction of total T cells that were SARS-CoV-2-associated. Using the MIRA data, each spike-specific TCR was assigned both to the spike region to which the TCR was reactive and to a CD4 or CD8 class. Log10-transformed breadth and depth values were compared by one-way ANOVA with Sidak's multiple comparisons tests. TCRdb mirrors the immuneACCESS table, restricted to in-frame sequences. Some clones are absent from its copies; in checked studies, under half trace to an unresolved V gene, and the reason for the others is unknown. Clone size and the V and J calls come from that table; the DNA yielded D and trimming. The sample includes 130,000 or so clones, with around 94% observed a single time. The top ten constitute roughly 7.2% of the sample.

Sequences were derived from peripheral blood, sampled on day 0 of AZD1222 vaccination. This receptor was taken from an adult in good health. The V gene is TRBV6-6 and the J gene is TRBJ2-5, with the D gene call left open. The DNA reads as follows: TGTGCCAGCAGTTACTGGGTCACTCAAGAGACCCAGTACTTC. This is translated as CASSYWVTQETQYF.